Each of the 21 T cell receptor beta chains below was sequenced from the same sample in a study of T cell repertoires in cytomegalovirus infection. Their cognate antigens are unknown. TCRdb re-called the reads with MiXCR, one entry per CDR3 protein. The sample contains roughly 170,000 distinct CDR3 sequences, 20% to 25% of which appear only once. The source material was CD8+ T cells from cultured PBMCs, sampled from culture after CMV antigen stimulation. These receptors were obtained from a human donor in good health (CMV status not recorded). Some clones in this sample may be carry-over from other donors' samples.

The CDR3 nucleotides are TGTGCCAGCAGCCCGACGACGGACGGATTAGCCAAAAACATTCAGTACTTC. Translating it yields CASSPTTDGLAKNIQYF. The chain carries TRBV6-5 and TRBJ2-4, with D hard to call. CDR3 length: 17 amino acids. Trimming took 6 bases from V and 0 from J, leaving 18 bases between them. The germline CDR1 and CDR2 sequences are MNHEY and SVGAGI.

This chain uses TRBV19 with TRBJ1-5; D gene unclear. Germline loops: CDR1 LNHDA, CDR2 SQIVND (reference sequence). This CDR3 is 16 amino acids long. With 8 bases removed from V and 4 bases from J, the gap between germline ends came to 21 bases. CDR3 sequence (DNA): TGTGCCAGTTTCGACATGAAGTTAAATCCTAATCAGCCCCAGCATTTT. Residues: CASFDMKLNPNQPQHF. The complete variable domain, with remaining parts taken from reference TRBV19 and TRBJ1-5, reads DGGITQSPKYLFRKEGQNVTLSCEQNLNHDAMYWYRQDPGQGLRLIYYSQIVNDFQKGDIAEGYSVSREKKESFPLTVTSAQKNPTAFYLCASFDMKLNPNQPQHFGDGTRLSIL.

This clonotype has a handful of counts. The chain recombines TRBV11-2 with TRBJ2-5; 12 bases agree with TRBD2. Germline trimming cut 6 bases from V and 3 bases from J; bases unmatched to any gene: 5. Germline V gene data show CDR1 as SGHAT and CDR2 as FQNNGV. This CDR3 has 15 amino acids. CDR3 nucleotides: TGTGCCAGCAGATCCCTAGCGGGGGGGGAAGAGACCCAGTACTTC. It yields the protein CASRSLAGGEETQYF.

The chain combines TRBV4-2 with TRBJ2-7; 8 bases fit TRBD1. CDR3 length: 14 residues. Germline CDR1 reads LGHNA; CDR2 reads YNFKEQ. J was trimmed by 7 bases and V by 3 bases; bases with no gene match: 8. CDR3: CASSQQGALLEQYF. DNA of the CDR3: TGTGCCAGCAGCCAGCAGGGGGCGTTATTAGAGCAGTACTTC.

J is TRBJ2-3 and V is TRBV19; no definite D call. Deletions cut 5 bases from V and 2 bases from J, with 14 bases between. The CDR3 is made up of 15 amino acids. The germline gives CDR1 LNHDA, CDR2 SQIVND (reference sequence). The CDR3, as DNA: TGTGCCAGTAGTCCCACACCTTTGAACACAGATACGCAGTATTTT. Its protein product is CASSPTPLNTDTQYF.

The genes are TRBV12-3 or TRBV12-4 and TRBJ1-4, with D tentatively TRBD1 (6 bases). Trimming took off 3 bases at V and 8 bases at J, with 16 bases between the two ends. This CDR3 is 15 amino acids long. The CDR3 coding sequence is TGTGCCAGCAGTTTGGGGTGGATAGGGGGAGAAAAACTGTTTTTT. Its translation is CASSLGWIGGEKLFF.

The chain employs TRBV25-1 and TRBJ1-2; D uncertain. The CDR3 contains 12 residues. CDR1 and CDR2 (germline): MGHDK, SYGVNS. The V end lost 2 bases, the J end lost 7 bases, and 8 bases lay between the germline ends. CDR3 sequence reads: CASSEGGGGYTF. Here the CDR3 DNA reads TGTGCCAGCAGTGAAGGAGGAGGTGGCTACACCTTC.

To note about this clonotype: A junction boundary mismatches the germline segment, possibly from a read error. The rearrangement joins TRBV12-5 to TRBJ2-1, with unresolved D. The CDR3 contains 13 residues. The germline CDR1 and CDR2 sequences are LGHNT and FRNRAP. Written as DNA, the CDR3 is TGTGCTAGTGGTTTTGCGGACGGCTTAACACCGCTTTTC. This gives the protein CASGFADGLTPLF.

This clonotype appeared a few times. The rearrangement links TRBV19 to TRBJ2-7; 8 nucleotides line up with TRBD1. This CDR3 comprises 12 residues. Germline lookup yields CDR1 LNHDA and CDR2 SQIVND (reference sequence). V dropped 11 bases and J dropped 2; count of bases not matched to a gene: 5. The CDR3 nucleotides read TGTGCCGCCGGACAGGGCCCCTACGAGCAGTACTTC. It encodes CAAGQGPYEQYF.

This clonotype was picked up a small number of times. The V and J genes are TRBV2 and TRBJ1-3, with 7 positions matching TRBD1. J lost 3 bases, V lost 4 bases, and 3 bases had no gene match. CDR3 length equals 14 residues. Germline-derived CDR1 and CDR2 are SNHLY and FYNNEI. For the CDR3, the DNA is TGTGCCAGCAGTGGACAGGGTGGTGGAAACACCATATATTTT. This encodes CASSGQGGGNTIYF.

The gene calls are TRBV7-2 and TRBJ2-2, with a tentative D call TRBD2 (6 bases). This CDR3 has 15 residues. Per germline, CDR1 SGHTA and CDR2 FQGNSA. V dropped 4 bases and J dropped 6 bases, with 15 bases sitting between them. CDR3 DNA: TGTGCCAGCAGCTACTTTGGGGCGGGGCCCGGGGAGCTGTTTTTT. Translated, it gives CASSYFGAGPGELFF.

This chain joins TRBV7-8 and TRBJ1-6; D not certain. The germline gives CDR1 SGHVS, CDR2 FQNEAQ. Trimming removed 5 bases from V and 9 bases from J, with 8 bases in between. This CDR3 region has 12 residues. This CDR3 is CASSPEGSPLHF. In DNA form, the CDR3 reads TGTGCCAGCAGCCCCGAGGGTTCACCCCTCCACTTT.

Ten or more counts support this clonotype. The J gene is TRBJ2-2, the V gene TRBV7-2; D is possibly TRBD1 or TRBD2 (5 bases each). Germline V gene data show CDR1 as SGHTA and CDR2 as FQGNSA. V lost 5 bases to trimming and J lost 4 bases, with 26 bases between them. The length of the CDR3 is 19 residues. The CDR3 reads CASSRRAVNFGDATGELFF. DNA of the CDR3: TGTGCCAGCAGCCGGCGTGCTGTGAACTTTGGGGACGCCACCGGGGAGCTGTTTTTT. The full variable domain, with the rest looked up from reference TRBV7-2 and TRBJ2-2, is GAGVSQSPSNKVTEKGKDVELRCDPISGHTALYWYRQSLGQGLEFLIYFQGNSAPDKSGLPSDRFSAERTGGSVSTLTIQRTQQEDSAVYLCASSRRAVNFGDATGELFFGEGSRLTVL.

Only a few counts were recorded for this clonotype. The rearrangement links TRBV7-2 to TRBJ1-5; 7 nucleotides agree with TRBD1. The germline gives CDR1 SGHTA, CDR2 FQGNSA. This CDR3 has 14 amino acids. Trimming took 5 bases from V and 6 from J; bases not matched to a gene: 7. The CDR3 DNA follows: TGTGCCAGCAGCATCCATGACAGGGCTCAGCCCCAGCATTTT. It translates to CASSIHDRAQPQHF.

There are a few counts of this clonotype. The chain employs TRBV7-8 and TRBJ2-7; no reliable D call. The germline V and J ends were trimmed by 6 bases and 6 bases, with 9 bases remaining between them. Germline CDR1 is SGHVS and CDR2 is FQNEAQ. CDR3 size: 11 residues. CDR3 in amino acids: CASRGNLEQYF. The CDR3 bases are TGTGCCAGCAGGGGGAACCTCGAGCAGTACTTC.

This clonotype has just a few counts. The V call is TRBV9, the J call TRBJ1-1; perhaps TRBD1 as D (5 bases). The germline V gene encodes CDR1 SGDLS and CDR2 YYNGEE. There are 15 residues in the CDR3. V lost 3 bases, J lost 0 bases, and 12 bases lay in between. The CDR3 DNA reads TGTGCCAGCAGCGCAGAGGGGCAGATGAACACTGAAGCTTTCTTT. Translation: CASSAEGQMNTEAFF.

This clonotype has a handful of counts. V is TRBV12-3 or TRBV12-4 and J is TRBJ2-7, with a weak D call TRBD2 (5 bases). The V end was cut by 1 base, the J end by 3 bases, with 10 bases between. The CDR3 loop spans 14 amino acids. CDR3 region: CASSLGPGSYEQYF. CDR3 DNA: TGTGCCAGCAGTTTAGGTCCGGGAAGCTACGAGCAGTACTTC.

For the CDR3, the DNA is TGTGCCAGCAGTCCGGCAGGGACAGGGGGCAGTAACTATGGCTACACCTTC. It codes for CASSPAGTGGSNYGYTF. This chain uses TRBV27 with TRBJ1-2; 12 bases agree with TRBD1. The V gene end was trimmed by 5 bases and the J gene end by 1 base; junction bases not matched to a gene: 8. The CDR3 is 17 residues long. Looked up from germline, CDR1 is MNHEY and CDR2 is SMNVEV (reference sequence).

This clonotype was counted a few times. V is TRBV4-3 and J is TRBJ2-1; TRBD2 aligns across 11 bases. Unmatched junction bases numbered 6, after V lost 4 bases and J lost 7 bases. The V gene's germline CDR1 is LGHNA and CDR2 YSLEER. The CDR3 loop spans 15 amino acids. This CDR3 is CASSPPASGGNEQFF. CDR3 DNA sequence: TGCGCCAGCAGCCCCCCGGCTAGCGGGGGGAATGAGCAGTTCTTC.

The chain links TRBV19 to TRBJ2-4; 8 bases fit TRBD2. Losses at the gene ends were 5 bases for V and 0 bases for J; bases not matched to a gene: 6. Germline V lookup: CDR1 LNHDA, CDR2 SQIVND (reference sequence). The CDR3 has 16 amino acids. CDR3 nucleotides: TGTGCCAGTAGTCCCTTAGCGGGAATAGCCAAAAACATTCAGTACTTC. It encodes CASSPLAGIAKNIQYF.

This clonotype was detected a few times. The chain joins TRBV11-2 to TRBJ2-1; 7 bases are a match to TRBD1. CDR3 size: 16 residues. Trimming removed 3 bases from V and 4 bases from J; junction bases left unmatched: 9. Germline V lookup: CDR1 SGHAT, CDR2 FQNNGV. The CDR3: CASSLAAGTDYNEQFF. The CDR3 nucleotides are TGTGCCAGCAGCTTGGCAGCCGGGACAGATTACAATGAGCAGTTCTTC.